One and the same sample provided the 7 T cell receptor beta chains below, sequenced in a study of blood T cells in healthy people across ages. Primers used in a second PCR of roughly 6 to 12 cycles were a sample-barcoded 5' primer and a J-beta primer mix. TCRdb independently ran MiXCR on the 5' RACE reads; one entry per CDR3 protein. This sample has roughly 800,000 distinct CDR3 sequences, with about three fifths found just once. The specimen sequenced was blood. The receptors were sampled from a young man in good health.

The chain links TRBV5-4 to TRBJ2-7; TRBD1 is a possible D gene (6 bases). CDR3 length: 15 amino acids. Trimming stripped 0 bases from V and 4 bases from J, with 14 bases between. The V gene's germline CDR1 is SGHNT and CDR2 YYREEE (reference sequence). The CDR3 loop is CASSLDPGAQYEQYF. In DNA form, the CDR3 reads TGTGCCAGCAGCTTGGATCCAGGGGCTCAGTACGAGCAGTACTTC.

This chain links TRBV10-3 with TRBJ2-3, with D maybe TRBD2 (6 bases). Germline V CDR1 and CDR2: ENHRY, SYGVKD. Trimming took 6 bases from V and 2 from J, leaving 12 bases between them. This CDR3 is 14 amino acids long. The CDR3, as DNA: TGTGCCATCAGGGGGGACTCGAACACAGATACGCAGTATTTT. Translating gives CAIRGDSNTDTQYF.

This clonotype appeared a few times. The CDR3 here is CSASLGSLYEQYF. CDR3 nucleotides: TGCAGTGCTAGCCTTGGGAGCCTCTACGAGCAGTACTTC. V and J are TRBV20-1 and TRBJ2-7; tentative D call: TRBD2 (5 bases). This CDR3 has 13 amino acids. Trimming left V 3 bases short and J 3 bases short, with 12 bases between. Germline CDR1 DFQATT, CDR2 SNEGSKA (reference sequence).

The count of this clonotype is one. The chain recombines TRBV15 with TRBJ2-5; D is uncertain. With 4 bases removed from V and 3 bases from J, the gap between germline ends came to 9 bases. The CDR3 has 13 amino acids. Germline V gene sequence: CDR1 LNHNV, CDR2 YYDKDF (reference sequence). The CDR3 nucleotides are TGTGCCACCAGCACGGACGTTGAAGAGACCCAGTACTTC. This codes for CATSTDVEETQYF.

The chain links TRBV13 to TRBJ2-1; tentatively, D is TRBD2 (5 bases). This CDR3 is 16 amino acids long. The V gene lost 0 bases and the J gene lost 0 bases, with 9 bases spanning the gap. In germline, CDR1 is PRHDT, CDR2 FYEKMQ (reference sequence). CDR3: CASSLGLGSSYNEQFF. In DNA form, the CDR3 reads TGTGCCAGCAGCTTAGGGCTAGGGAGCTCCTACAATGAGCAGTTCTTC.

The table lists this clonotype with a few counts. The rearrangement links TRBV5-1 to TRBJ2-1; the D is unclear. V was trimmed by 4 bases and J by 0 bases, leaving 8 bases between them. Germline V gives CDR1 SGHRS, CDR2 YFSETQ. This CDR3 contains 14 residues. The CDR3, as DNA: TGCGCCAGCAGCGTACTGGGCTCCTACAATGAGCAGTTCTTC. Its translation: CASSVLGSYNEQFF.

As concerns this clonotype: One end of the junction fails to match germline, which may point to a read error. This chain uses TRBV7-2 with TRBJ2-1, with 9 bases aligning to TRBD2. Germline CDR1 reads SGHTA; CDR2 reads FQGNSA. The CDR3 sequence is 18 residues long. The CDR3 region has the DNA TGTGCCGGCAGCTTACCGCCCCTACTAGCGGGCGGTCCCTACGAGCAGTTCTTC. Its protein is CAGSLPPLLAGGPYEQFF.